This T cell receptor (beta chain) was identified in a study of T cells in women clearing cervical HPV infection. Whole-study findings and limits: CIN3+ cases had significantly higher TCR repertoire richness than controls, but evenness did not differ.

A word on this clone: As yet, its antigen is unknown. Coverage ceases 3 residues before the CDR3 finishes, and the germline J gene fills in the end.

All donors had a single incident cervical HPV16 infection, not prevalent. immunoSEQ multiplex PCR used an average of around 1,200 ng genomic DNA. Clones were read by immunoSEQ multiplex PCR, and TCRdb kept only the in-frame ones, dropping some. This sample contains around 40,000 clones. CDR1 is DFQATT and CDR2 is SNEGSKA in the germline V gene (reference sequence). This CDR3 contains 15 residues. V was cut by 5 bases and J by 4 bases, with 20 bases left in between. The TCR was taken from a woman aged 18-69 years with a cervical HPV16 infection that either progressed to CIN3+ or cleared (not recorded which). The chain is built from TRBV20-1 and TRBJ1-1; tentative D call: TRBD1 (6 bases). The material sequenced was blood buffy coat. The CDR3 sequence is CSARPSEDSSTEAFF. The DNA read from the CDR3 is TGCAGTGCTCGGCCGTCCGAGGACAGTTCCACTGAA.